One and the same sample provided the 25 T cell receptor beta chains below, sequenced in a study of control samples from healthy donors and cancer patients. Method: immunoSEQ multiplex PCR; TCRdb's copy keeps in-frame clones and lacks some. The repertoire includes around 94,000 clones, 85% to 95% of them detected once, and about 1.5% sits in the top ten. The specimen was blood. These receptors originate from a woman aged 30 to 39 in good health.

The J gene is TRBJ1-2, the V gene TRBV15; possible D gene TRBD1, 5 bases. CDR3 size: 15 residues. Germline CDR1 is LNHNV and CDR2 is YYDKDF (reference sequence). V lost 2 bases and J lost 5, with 15 bases in between. The CDR3 nucleotides read TGTGCCACCAGCAGATTCTCCGGGACCGCATATGGCTACACCTTC. It specifies CATSRFSGTAYGYTF.

Points on this clone: Other DNA variants within this sample encode the same CDR3. The V gene is TRBV27, the J gene TRBJ1-5; D ambiguous. Germline V gene sequence: CDR1 MNHEY, CDR2 SMNVEV (reference sequence). The CDR3 consists of 13 residues. V was trimmed by 2 bases and J by 2 bases, leaving 4 bases between them. In DNA form, the CDR3 reads TGTGCCAGCAGTTTACTCGGCAATCAGCCCCAGCATTTT. Translation gives CASSLLGNQPQHF.

V is TRBV4-2 and J is TRBJ2-6; D ambiguous. V lost 0 bases and J 0 bases, leaving 6 bases between the germline ends. This CDR3 comprises 16 residues. Germline CDR1 is LGHNA and CDR2 is YNFKEQ. CDR3 sequence: CASSQEDSSGANVLTF. CDR3 DNA: TGTGCCAGCAGCCAAGAAGATAGCTCTGGGGCCAACGTCCTGACTTTC.

This clone is a singleton in its sample. The rearrangement joins TRBV5-1 to TRBJ1-3; 8 positions match TRBD1. The CDR3 length is 15 residues. Germline trimming cut 5 bases from V and 3 bases from J; bases unmatched to any gene: 7. Germline loops: CDR1 SGHRS, CDR2 YFSETQ. CDR3 amino acids: CASSPSRGLGNTIYF. CDR3 sequence (DNA): TGCGCCAGCAGTCCATCCAGGGGGCTTGGAAACACCATATATTTT. The full variable domain, completed using reference TRBV5-1 and TRBJ1-3, is KAGVTQTPRYLIKTRGQQVTLSCSPISGHRSVSWYQQTPGQGLQFLFEYFSETQRNKGNFPGRFSGRQFSNSRSEMNVSTLELGDSALYLCASSPSRGLGNTIYFGEGSWLTVV.

The chain combines TRBV15 with TRBJ2-3, with 8 nucleotides matching TRBD1. Germline CDR1 LNHNV, CDR2 YYDKDF (reference sequence). After removal of 0 bases from V and 2 bases from J, the junction contained 1 base not matched to a gene. This CDR3 is 15 amino acids long. The CDR3 here is CATSRDQGATDTQYF. In DNA, the CDR3 is TGTGCCACCAGCAGAGATCAGGGGGCCACAGATACGCAGTATTTT.

The chain uses TRBV28 and TRBJ2-7, with 7 bases aligning to TRBD2. V lost 3 bases, J lost 2 bases, and 4 bases stayed unmatched. This CDR3 spans 14 amino acids. CDR1 is MDHEN and CDR2 is SYDVKM in the germline V gene. DNA of the CDR3: TGTGCCAGCAGTTTGCGGGGGACCACCTACGAGCAGTACTTC. This codes for CASSLRGTTYEQYF.

V usage is TRBV18 and J usage is TRBJ2-1; D is unclear. V dropped 2 bases and J dropped 7 bases, with 6 bases sitting between them. The CDR3 is 12 amino acids. CDR1 and CDR2 from the germline V gene are KGHSH and LQKENI. CDR3 sequence (DNA): TGTGCCAGCTCACCATCGAAGAATGAGCAGTTCTTC. Protein: CASSPSKNEQFF.

The chain couples TRBV24-1 to TRBJ2-3, with D possibly being TRBD1 or TRBD2 (5 bases each). Per the germline V gene, CDR1 is KGHDR and CDR2 is SFDVKD. Trimming removed 3 bases at V and 2 bases at J, with 8 bases between. The CDR3 length is 14 residues. In DNA form, the CDR3 reads TGTGCCACCAGTGATCCGGGACCCACAGATACGCAGTATTTT. It specifies CATSDPGPTDTQYF.

The chain uses TRBV19 and TRBJ2-3; 8 bases line up with TRBD2. This CDR3 comprises 14 residues. The V and J ends lost 7 bases and 3 bases, in that order; junction bases with no gene match: 6. Germline V gene lookup returns CDR1 LNHDA and CDR2 SQIVND (reference sequence). The chain's CDR3 is CASKLAGTTDTQYF. CDR3 bases: TGTGCCAGTAAGTTAGCGGGGACAACAGATACGCAGTATTTT.

This clone showed up just once. This chain links TRBV5-1 with TRBJ2-1; 13 nucleotides agree with TRBD2. Looked up from germline, CDR1 is SGHRS and CDR2 is YFSETQ. The V segment lost 4 bases and the J segment 8 bases; nucleotides outside the gene matches: 21. This CDR3 has 20 amino acids. DNA of the CDR3: TGCGCCAGCAGCCCAAAGTCCGCCCCCGGACTAGCGGGAGATCCCCATGAGCAGTTCTTC. Its protein is CASSPKSAPGLAGDPHEQFF. The whole variable domain, filled in from reference TRBV5-1 and TRBJ2-1, reads KAGVTQTPRYLIKTRGQQVTLSCSPISGHRSVSWYQQTPGQGLQFLFEYFSETQRNKGNFPGRFSGRQFSNSRSEMNVSTLELGDSALYLCASSPKSAPGLAGDPHEQFFGPGTRLTVL.

The chain carries TRBV14 and TRBJ2-7, with 9 bases lining up with TRBD2. The CDR3 totals 23 residues. Trimming cost V 4 bases and J 2 bases; bases outside gene matches: 30. Germline V CDR1 and CDR2: SGHDN, FVKESK. The CDR3 DNA follows: TGTGCCAGCAGCCGCCCCCGACCGGGTACTACGGGTCCAGCGGGAGGATCTACCTACGAGCAGTACTTC. Protein sequence: CASSRPRPGTTGPAGGSTYEQYF.

The rearrangement joins TRBV7-9 to TRBJ1-4; tentatively, D is TRBD1 (6 bases). Germline CDR1 reads SEHNR; CDR2 reads FQNEAQ (reference sequence). V lost 7 bases, J lost 0 bases, and 12 bases lay in between. The CDR3 runs to 15 residues. CDR3 sequence reads: CASNQGSATNEKLFF. In DNA form, the CDR3 reads TGTGCCAGCAACCAGGGGTCTGCAACTAATGAAAAACTGTTTTTT.

The V call is TRBV15, the J call TRBJ2-7; 8 bases fit TRBD1. The length of the CDR3 is 15 residues. Trimming removed 0 bases from V and 2 bases from J; junction bases left unmatched: 3. Germline CDR1 LNHNV, CDR2 YYDKDF (reference sequence). The CDR3 coding sequence is TGTGCCACCAGCAGAGATGCAGGGGGCACCTACGAGCAGTACTTC. Its translation is CATSRDAGGTYEQYF.

The chain combines TRBV4-1 with TRBJ2-5; no firm D call. Germline V gene lookup returns CDR1 MGHRA and CDR2 YSYEKL. The CDR3 has 17 residues. V lost 0 bases, J lost 3 bases, and 17 bases lay in between. The CDR3 is CASSQDWSSLSEETQYF. CDR3 bases: TGCGCCAGCAGCCAAGATTGGTCCAGCTTATCCGAAGAGACCCAGTACTTC.

This chain uses TRBV7-9 with TRBJ2-5; D may correspond to TRBD1 or TRBD2 (7 bases each). The germline gives CDR1 SEHNR, CDR2 FQNEAQ (reference sequence). The CDR3 consists of 15 residues. The germline V and J ends were trimmed by 5 bases and 1 base, with 14 bases remaining between them. The CDR3 DNA follows: TGTGCCAGCAGCCCCCAGGGGGGGGGCCAAGAGACCCAGTACTTC. Translation gives CASSPQGGGQETQYF.

This chain links TRBV6-6 with TRBJ1-1, with 10 bases lining up with TRBD1. This CDR3 has 15 residues. Trimming removed 2 bases from V and 5 bases from J; junction bases left unmatched: 5. Germline CDR1 and CDR2: MNHNY and SVGAGI (reference sequence). CDR3 residues: CASSYPGQGRTEAFF. The CDR3 DNA reads as TGTGCCAGCAGTTACCCGGGACAGGGGAGGACTGAAGCTTTCTTT.

The chain couples TRBV30 to TRBJ1-2; no clear D. Germline loops: CDR1 GTSNPN, CDR2 SVGIG (reference sequence). V gave up 3 bases and J gave up 0 bases, with 14 bases separating them. The CDR3 contains 15 residues. The CDR3 DNA follows: TGTGCCTGGAGAGAATCGAAGGATGCTAACTATGGCTACACCTTC. Protein sequence: CAWRESKDANYGYTF.

This chain connects TRBV6-1 to TRBJ2-3; TRBD2 agrees at 14 bases. V was clipped by 3 bases and J by 9 bases; unmatched bases: 8. Germline V gene lookup returns CDR1 MNHNS and CDR2 SASEGT. This CDR3 is 16 amino acids long. CDR3 sequence (DNA): TGTGCCAGCAGTGAGGTGGAGGGACTAGCGGGAGTAACGCAGTATTTT. Its translation is CASSEVEGLAGVTQYF.

The J gene is TRBJ1-1, the V gene TRBV5-1, with 9 bases identical to TRBD1. The CDR3 is 14 amino acids. The germline CDR1 and CDR2 sequences are SGHRS and YFSETQ. V lost 0 bases and J lost 5; bases outside the gene matches: 2. CDR3 in amino acids: CASSLGTGDTEAFF. In DNA, the CDR3 is TGCGCCAGCAGCTTGGGGACAGGGGATACTGAAGCTTTCTTT.

The sample holds one count of this clone. CDR3 DNA: TGCGCCAGCAGCCAAGGCCGAGGGGTCGGAGCGCCTGAGCAGTACTTC. Its protein is CASSQGRGVGAPEQYF. This sequence joins TRBV4-1 and TRBJ2-7; D might be TRBD1 or TRBD2, each matching 5 bases. V was trimmed by 1 base and J by 7 bases, leaving 20 bases between them. The germline V gene has CDR1 MGHRA and CDR2 YSYEKL. This CDR3 is built from 16 residues.

The rearrangement links TRBV5-1 to TRBJ2-1; D is possibly TRBD1 (5 bases). V was clipped by 4 bases and J by 3 bases, with 17 bases between them. Germline assignment: CDR1 SGHRS and CDR2 YFSETQ. The length of the CDR3 is 16 residues. CDR3 bases: TGCGCCAGCAGCCCCTGGGGCCAGGAGATCTACAATGAGCAGTTCTTC. Translation: CASSPWGQEIYNEQFF.

The chain recombines TRBV10-1 with TRBJ1-1; no reliable D call. Germline values: CDR1 WNHNN, CDR2 SYGVQD (reference sequence). Trimming took off 5 bases at V and 5 bases at J, with 12 bases between the two ends. The CDR3 is 13 residues long. In DNA, the CDR3 is TGCGCCAGCAGTCCGGGCCCGGGGACTGAAGCTTTCTTT. Amino acid sequence: CASSPGPGTEAFF.

This rearrangement joins TRBV7-8 to TRBJ2-2; 8 bases map to TRBD2. The junction had 9 bases not matched to a gene; V was cut back by 6 bases and J by 3 bases. Germline CDR1 SGHVS, CDR2 FQNEAQ. The CDR3 contains 16 residues. CDR3: CASSGVSGVYTGELFF. The CDR3 DNA reads TGTGCCAGCAGTGGGGTTAGCGGGGTTTACACCGGGGAGCTGTTTTTT.

This sequence joins TRBV3-1 (or the pseudogene TRBV3-2) and TRBJ1-1, with a weak D call TRBD1 (6 bases). Germline V gene lookup returns CDR1 LGHDT and CDR2 YNNKEL (reference sequence). The CDR3 consists of 14 residues. Trimming removed 1 base at V and 8 bases at J, with 14 bases between. CDR3 nucleotides: TGTGCCAGCAGCCAAGGGTATCAGGGGACCGAAGCTTTCTTT. It translates to CASSQGYQGTEAFF.

The chain uses TRBV7-9 and TRBJ1-2; no firm D call. Germline assignment: CDR1 SEHNR and CDR2 FQNEAQ (reference sequence). V lost 3 bases, J lost 7 bases, and 15 bases lay in between. This CDR3 is built from 14 residues. CDR3 bases: TGTGCCAGCAGCTTCACATCAGGTACTTCTGGCTACACCTTC. Its translation is CASSFTSGTSGYTF.